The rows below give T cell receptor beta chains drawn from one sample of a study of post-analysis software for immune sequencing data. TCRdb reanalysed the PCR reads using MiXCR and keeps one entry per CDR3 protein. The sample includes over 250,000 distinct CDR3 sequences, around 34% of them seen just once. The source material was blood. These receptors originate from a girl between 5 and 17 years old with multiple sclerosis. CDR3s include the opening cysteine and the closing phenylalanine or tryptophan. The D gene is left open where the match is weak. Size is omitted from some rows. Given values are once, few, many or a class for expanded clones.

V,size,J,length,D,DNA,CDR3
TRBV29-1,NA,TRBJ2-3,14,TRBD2,TGCAGCGACTATTCCGGACTAGCGACAGATACGCAGTATTTT,CSDYSGLATDTQYF
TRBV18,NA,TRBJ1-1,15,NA,TGTGCCAGCTCTCCTCGGACATCGACGAACACTGAAGCTTTCTTT,CASSPRTSTNTEAFF
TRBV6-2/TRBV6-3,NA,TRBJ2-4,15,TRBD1,TGTGCCAGCAGTACCCCGGACAGGGCCAAAAACATTCAGTACTTC,CASSTPDRAKNIQYF
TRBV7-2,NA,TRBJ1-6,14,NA,TGTGCCAGCAGTTTACAGGGAGTCGATTCACCCCTCCACTTT,CASSLQGVDSPLHF
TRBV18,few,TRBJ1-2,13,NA,TGTGCCAGCTCACCAAACAACGGCGAAGGCTACACCTTC,CASSPNNGEGYTF
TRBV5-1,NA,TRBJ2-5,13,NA,TGCGCCAGCAGCTTGGGACGGGGGTACGGGCAGTACTTC,CASSLGRGYGQYF
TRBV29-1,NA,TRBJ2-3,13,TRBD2,TGCAGCGTTGTCCAGCGGAGCGGGGGTACGCAGTATTTT,CSVVQRSGGTQYF
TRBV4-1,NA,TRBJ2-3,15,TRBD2,TGCGCCAGCAGCCAAACTAGCGGGAGCCCAGATACGCAGTATTTT,CASSQTSGSPDTQYF
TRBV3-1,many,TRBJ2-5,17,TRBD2,TGTGCCAGCAGCCAAGTGGCAGCGGGGGCCCTCCAAGAGACCCAGTACTTC,CASSQVAAGALQETQYF
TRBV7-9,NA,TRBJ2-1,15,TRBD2,TGTGCCAGCAGCTTACTCCTAGCGGGTGACAATGAGCAGTTCTTC,CASSLLLAGDNEQFF
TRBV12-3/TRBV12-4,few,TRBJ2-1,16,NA,TGTGCCAGCAGTTACCTCGGACTGTCATCGGGTGATGAGCAGTTCTTC,CASSYLGLSSGDEQFF
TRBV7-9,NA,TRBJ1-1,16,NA,TGTGCCAGCAGGCTTACCTACGGGGCGGCCGACACTGAAGCTTTCTTT,CASRLTYGAADTEAFF
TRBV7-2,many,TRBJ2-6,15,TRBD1,TGTGCCAGCAGCTCCGGACAGGACTGGGCCAACGTCCTGACTTTC,CASSSGQDWANVLTF
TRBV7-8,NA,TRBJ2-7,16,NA,TGTGCCAGCAGCAACACACCGGGCCAGAGCTCCTACGAGCAGTACTTC,CASSNTPGQSSYEQYF